One TCR beta chain is described in this entry. This entry is derived from a study of early T cells in non-severe SARS-CoV-2 infection. This CDR3 has 16 amino acids. TCRdb called the 5' RACE reads again in MiXCR, with one record for every CDR3 protein. The data contain around 25,000 distinct CDR3 sequences, about 4% of them singletons. This clonotype was sampled from an adult who was a healthcare worker with PCR-confirmed SARS-CoV-2 infection or an uninfected control (not recorded which). The sequenced sample consisted of whole blood. The chain is built from TRBV21-1 and TRBJ1-3; the table gives TRBD1 as D, unverified against the DNA. TRBV21-1 is listed as a pseudogene. CDR3 bases: TGTGCCAGCAGCAAAGGAGGGACAGGGATCGTGGGGACCATATATTTT. Protein product: CASSKGGTGIVGTIYF.